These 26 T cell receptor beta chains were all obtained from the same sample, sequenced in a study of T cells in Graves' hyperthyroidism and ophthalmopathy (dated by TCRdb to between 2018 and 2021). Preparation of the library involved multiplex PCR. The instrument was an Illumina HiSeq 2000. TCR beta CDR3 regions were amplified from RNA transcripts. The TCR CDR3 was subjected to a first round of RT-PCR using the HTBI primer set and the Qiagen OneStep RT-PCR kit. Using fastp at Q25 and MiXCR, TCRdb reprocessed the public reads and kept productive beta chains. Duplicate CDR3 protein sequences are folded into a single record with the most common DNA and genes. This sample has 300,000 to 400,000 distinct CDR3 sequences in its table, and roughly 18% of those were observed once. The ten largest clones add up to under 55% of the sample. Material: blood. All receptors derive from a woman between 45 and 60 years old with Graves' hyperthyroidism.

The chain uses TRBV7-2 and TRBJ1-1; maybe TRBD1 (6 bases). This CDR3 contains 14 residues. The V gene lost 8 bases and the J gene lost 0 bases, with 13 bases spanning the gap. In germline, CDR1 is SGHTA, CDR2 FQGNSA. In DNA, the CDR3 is TGTGCCAGCTATAACAGGGCCTTGAACACTGAAGCTTTCTTT. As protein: CASYNRALNTEAFF.

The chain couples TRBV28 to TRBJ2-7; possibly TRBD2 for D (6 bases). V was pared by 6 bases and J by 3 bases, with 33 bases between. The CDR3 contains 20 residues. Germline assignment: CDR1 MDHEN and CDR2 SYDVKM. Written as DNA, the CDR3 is TGTGCCAGCAGCCTGAGGTCCGGCCAAGTCGGGATTAGCGGATACTACGAGCAGTACTTC. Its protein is CASSLRSGQVGISGYYEQYF. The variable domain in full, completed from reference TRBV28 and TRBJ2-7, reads DVKVTQSSRYLVKRTGEKVFLECVQDMDHENMFWYRQDPGLGLRLIYFSYDVKMKEKGDIPEGYSVSREKKERFSLILESASTNQTSMYLCASSLRSGQVGISGYYEQYFGPGTRLTVT.

CDR3 coding DNA: TGTGCCAGCAAAGGGGGTTATGGCTACACCTTC. It yields the protein CASKGGYGYTF. The V gene is TRBV6-1, the J gene TRBJ1-2, with D possibly being TRBD1 (6 bases). The germline gives CDR1 MNHNS, CDR2 SASEGT. V was cut by 7 bases and J by 5 bases, with 8 bases left in between. This CDR3 comprises 11 residues.

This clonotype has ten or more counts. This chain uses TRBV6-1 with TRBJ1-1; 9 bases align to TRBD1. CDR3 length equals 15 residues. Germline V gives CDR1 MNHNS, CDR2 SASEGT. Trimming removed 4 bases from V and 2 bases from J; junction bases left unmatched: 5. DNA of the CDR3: TGTGCCAGCAGTGCGGACAGGGGTAGAAACACTGAAGCTTTCTTT. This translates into CASSADRGRNTEAFF.

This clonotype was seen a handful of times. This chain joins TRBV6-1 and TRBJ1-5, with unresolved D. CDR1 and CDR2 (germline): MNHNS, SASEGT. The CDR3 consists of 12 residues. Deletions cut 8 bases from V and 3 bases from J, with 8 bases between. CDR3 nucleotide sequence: TGTGCCAGCCTAAACCCCAATCAGCCCCAGCATTTT. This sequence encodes CASLNPNQPQHF.

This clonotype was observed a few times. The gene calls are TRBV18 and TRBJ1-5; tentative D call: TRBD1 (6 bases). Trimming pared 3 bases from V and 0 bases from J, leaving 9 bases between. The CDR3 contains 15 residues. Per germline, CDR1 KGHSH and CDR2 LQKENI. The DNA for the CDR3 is TGTGCCAGCTCACCGACAGGACTTAGCAATCAGCCCCAGCATTTT. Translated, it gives CASSPTGLSNQPQHF.

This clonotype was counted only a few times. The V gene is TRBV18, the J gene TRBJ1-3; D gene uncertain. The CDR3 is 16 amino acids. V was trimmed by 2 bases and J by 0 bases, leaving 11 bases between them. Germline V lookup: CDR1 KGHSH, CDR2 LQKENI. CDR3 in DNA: TGTGCCAGCTCACCAGGAGACATAAACTCTGGAAACACCATATATTTT. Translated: CASSPGDINSGNTIYF. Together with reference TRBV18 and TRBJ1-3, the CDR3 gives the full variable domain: NAGVMQNPRHLVRRRGQEARLRCSPMKGHSHVYWYRQLPEEGLKFMVYLQKENIIDESGMPKERFSAEFPKEGPSILRIQQVVRGDSAAYFCASSPGDINSGNTIYFGEGSWLTVV.

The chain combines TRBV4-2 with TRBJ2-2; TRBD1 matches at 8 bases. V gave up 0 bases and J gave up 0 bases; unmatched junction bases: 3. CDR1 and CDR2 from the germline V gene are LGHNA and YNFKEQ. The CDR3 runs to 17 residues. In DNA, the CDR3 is TGTGCCAGCAGCCAAGACCCACAGGGGGCGAACACCGGGGAGCTGTTTTTT. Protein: CASSQDPQGANTGELFF.

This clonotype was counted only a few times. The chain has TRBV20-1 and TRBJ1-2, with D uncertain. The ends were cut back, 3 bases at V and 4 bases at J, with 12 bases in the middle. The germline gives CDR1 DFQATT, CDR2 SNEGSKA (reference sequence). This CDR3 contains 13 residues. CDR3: CSASEPMFYGYTF. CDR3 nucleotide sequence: TGCAGTGCTAGCGAACCGATGTTCTATGGCTACACCTTC.

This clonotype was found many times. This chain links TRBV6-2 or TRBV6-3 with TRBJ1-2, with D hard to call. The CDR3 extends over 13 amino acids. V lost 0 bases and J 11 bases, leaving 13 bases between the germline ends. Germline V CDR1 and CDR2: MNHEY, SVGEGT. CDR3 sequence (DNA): TGTGCCAGCAGTTACTCTCCCGACGGACCATACACCTTC. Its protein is CASSYSPDGPYTF.

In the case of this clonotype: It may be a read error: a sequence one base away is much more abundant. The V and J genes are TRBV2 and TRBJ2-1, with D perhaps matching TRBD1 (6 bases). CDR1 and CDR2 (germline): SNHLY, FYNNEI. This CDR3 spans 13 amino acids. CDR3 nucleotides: TGTGCCAGCAAGAGGGACACCTACAATGAGCGGTTCTTC. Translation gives CASKRDTYNERFF.

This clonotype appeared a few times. The CDR3 bases are TGTGCCAGCAGCGCCCCGTTGGGGGAAGATACGCAGTATTTT. Amino acids: CASSAPLGEDTQYF. The chain carries TRBV9 and TRBJ2-3; D is tentatively TRBD1 or TRBD2 (5 bases each). There are 14 residues in the CDR3. The germline V gene has CDR1 SGDLS and CDR2 YYNGEE. The ends were cut back, 3 bases at V and 5 bases at J, with 13 bases in the middle.

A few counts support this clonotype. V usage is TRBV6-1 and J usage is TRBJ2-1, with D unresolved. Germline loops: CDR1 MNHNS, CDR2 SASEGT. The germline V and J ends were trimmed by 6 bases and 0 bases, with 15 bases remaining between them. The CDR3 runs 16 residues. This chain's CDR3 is CASREPGRSSYNEQFF. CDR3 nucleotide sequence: TGTGCCAGCAGGGAACCGGGCCGCAGCTCCTACAATGAGCAGTTCTTC.

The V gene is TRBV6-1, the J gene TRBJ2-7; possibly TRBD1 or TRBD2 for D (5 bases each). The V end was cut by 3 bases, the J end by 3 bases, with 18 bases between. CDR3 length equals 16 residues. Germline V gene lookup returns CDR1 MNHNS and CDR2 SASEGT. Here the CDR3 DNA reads TGTGCCAGCAGTGATGGGGGTTTCGGGGCTTTCTACGAGCAGTACTTC. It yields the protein CASSDGGFGAFYEQYF.

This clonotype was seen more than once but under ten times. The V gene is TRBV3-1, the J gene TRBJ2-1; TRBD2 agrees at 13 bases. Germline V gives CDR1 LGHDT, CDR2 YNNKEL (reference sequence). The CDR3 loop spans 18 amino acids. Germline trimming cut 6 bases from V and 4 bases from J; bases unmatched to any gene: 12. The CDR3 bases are TGTGCCAGCAGGATAACTAGCGGGGGGGTCCTTTTATACAATGAGCAGTTCTTC. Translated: CASRITSGGVLLYNEQFF.

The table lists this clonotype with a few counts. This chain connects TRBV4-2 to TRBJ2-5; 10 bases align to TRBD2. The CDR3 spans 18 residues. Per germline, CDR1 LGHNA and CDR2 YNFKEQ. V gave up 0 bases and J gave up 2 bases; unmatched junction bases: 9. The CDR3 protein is CASSQDFSGGARQETQYF. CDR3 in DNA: TGTGCCAGCAGCCAAGATTTCAGCGGGGGGGCCAGGCAAGAGACCCAGTACTTC.

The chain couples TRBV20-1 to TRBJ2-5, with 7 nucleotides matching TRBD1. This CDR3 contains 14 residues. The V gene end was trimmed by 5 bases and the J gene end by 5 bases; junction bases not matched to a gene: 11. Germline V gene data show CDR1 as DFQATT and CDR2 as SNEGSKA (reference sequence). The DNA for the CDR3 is TGCAGTGCTTCAGCCTCGACAGGGATCGAGACCCAGTACTTC. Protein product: CSASASTGIETQYF.

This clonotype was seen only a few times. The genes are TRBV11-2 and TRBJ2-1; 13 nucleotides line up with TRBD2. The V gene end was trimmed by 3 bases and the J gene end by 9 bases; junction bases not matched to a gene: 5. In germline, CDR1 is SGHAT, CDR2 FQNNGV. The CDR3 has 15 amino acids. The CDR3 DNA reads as TGTGCCAGCAGCTTTACTAGCGGGGGGGCGATTGAGCAGTTCTTC. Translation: CASSFTSGGAIEQFF.

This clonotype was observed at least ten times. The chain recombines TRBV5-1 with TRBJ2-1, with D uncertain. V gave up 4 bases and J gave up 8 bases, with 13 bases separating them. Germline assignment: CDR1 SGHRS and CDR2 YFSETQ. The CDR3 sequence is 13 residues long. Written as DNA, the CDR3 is TGCGCCAGCAGCCTTGCGGTCGAGGATGAGCAGTTCTTC. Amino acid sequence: CASSLAVEDEQFF.

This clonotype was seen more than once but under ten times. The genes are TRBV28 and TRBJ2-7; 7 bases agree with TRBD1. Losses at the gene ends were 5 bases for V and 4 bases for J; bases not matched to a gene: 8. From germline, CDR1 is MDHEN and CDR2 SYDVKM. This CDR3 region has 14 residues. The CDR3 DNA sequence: TGTGCCAGCAGTAGAGCCGGGACAGAATACGAGCAGTACTTC. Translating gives CASSRAGTEYEQYF. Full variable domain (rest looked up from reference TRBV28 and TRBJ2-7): DVKVTQSSRYLVKRTGEKVFLECVQDMDHENMFWYRQDPGLGLRLIYFSYDVKMKEKGDIPEGYSVSREKKERFSLILESASTNQTSMYLCASSRAGTEYEQYFGPGTRLTVT.

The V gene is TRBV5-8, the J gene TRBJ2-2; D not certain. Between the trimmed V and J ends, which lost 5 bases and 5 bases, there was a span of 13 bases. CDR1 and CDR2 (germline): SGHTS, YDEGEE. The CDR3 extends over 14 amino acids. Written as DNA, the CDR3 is TGTGCCAGCAGTCATGTGGACCGAACCGGGGAGCTGTTTTTT. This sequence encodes CASSHVDRTGELFF.

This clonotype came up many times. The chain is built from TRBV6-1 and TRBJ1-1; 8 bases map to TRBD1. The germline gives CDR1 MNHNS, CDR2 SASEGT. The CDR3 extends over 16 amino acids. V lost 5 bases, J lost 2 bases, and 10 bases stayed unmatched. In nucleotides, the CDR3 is TGTGCCAGCAGTTATACCCTTGCAGGGGGCAACACTGAAGCTTTCTTT. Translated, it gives CASSYTLAGGNTEAFF.

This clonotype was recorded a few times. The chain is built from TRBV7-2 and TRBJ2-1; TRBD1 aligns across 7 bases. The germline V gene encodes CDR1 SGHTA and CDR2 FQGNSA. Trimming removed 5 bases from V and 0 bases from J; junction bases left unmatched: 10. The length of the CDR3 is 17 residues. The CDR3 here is CASSLQGVSSSYNEQFF. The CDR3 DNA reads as TGTGCCAGCAGCCTCCAGGGGGTTTCCAGCTCCTACAATGAGCAGTTCTTC.

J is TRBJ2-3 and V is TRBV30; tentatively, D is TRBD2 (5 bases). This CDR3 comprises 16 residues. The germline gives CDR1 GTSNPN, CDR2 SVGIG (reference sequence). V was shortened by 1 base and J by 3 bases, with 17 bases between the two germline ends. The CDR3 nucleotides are TGTGCCTGGAGTGGGGTTTCGTCGACGGGAACAGATACGCAGTATTTT. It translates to CAWSGVSSTGTDTQYF.

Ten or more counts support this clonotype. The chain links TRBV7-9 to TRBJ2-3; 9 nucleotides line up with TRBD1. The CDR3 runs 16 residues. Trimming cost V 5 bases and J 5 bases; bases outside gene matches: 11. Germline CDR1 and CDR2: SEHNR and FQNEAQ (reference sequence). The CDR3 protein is CASSITGGLGGDTQYF. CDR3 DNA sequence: TGTGCCAGCAGCATCACAGGGGGCTTAGGTGGAGATACGCAGTATTTT.

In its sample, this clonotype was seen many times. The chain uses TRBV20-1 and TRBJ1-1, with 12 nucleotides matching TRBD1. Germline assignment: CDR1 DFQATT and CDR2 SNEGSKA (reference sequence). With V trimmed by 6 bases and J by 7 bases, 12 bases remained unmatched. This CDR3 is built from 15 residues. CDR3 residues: CSAQDRDRGQFEAFF. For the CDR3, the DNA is TGCAGTGCCCAAGACCGGGACAGGGGGCAATTTGAAGCTTTCTTT.